The entry that follows covers one T cell receptor beta chain sequence. The PCR was carried out with 60 Vbeta primers and 13 Jbeta primers. Generated by immunoSEQ multiplex PCR, the TCRdb table keeps only in-frame clones and is missing some. This sample carries roughly 90,000 clones, around 81% of them seen once, and the ten largest clones take 2% to 2.5%. This record comes from a study of cytomegalovirus exposure and HLA in healthy donors. Trimming cost V 0 bases and J 8 bases, with 12 bases left between them. The CDR3 has 14 residues. Germline assignment: CDR1 SGHRS and CDR2 YFSETQ. This chain links TRBV5-1 with TRBJ2-1, with D perhaps matching TRBD2 (6 bases). Material for sequencing was PBMCs. The sequence derives from a man between 18 and 29 years old in good health and CMV-seronegative. CDR3 in amino acids: CASSLGGVGYEQFF. Here the CDR3 DNA reads TGCGCCAGCAGCTTGGGCGGGGTAGGGTATGAGCAGTTCTTC.